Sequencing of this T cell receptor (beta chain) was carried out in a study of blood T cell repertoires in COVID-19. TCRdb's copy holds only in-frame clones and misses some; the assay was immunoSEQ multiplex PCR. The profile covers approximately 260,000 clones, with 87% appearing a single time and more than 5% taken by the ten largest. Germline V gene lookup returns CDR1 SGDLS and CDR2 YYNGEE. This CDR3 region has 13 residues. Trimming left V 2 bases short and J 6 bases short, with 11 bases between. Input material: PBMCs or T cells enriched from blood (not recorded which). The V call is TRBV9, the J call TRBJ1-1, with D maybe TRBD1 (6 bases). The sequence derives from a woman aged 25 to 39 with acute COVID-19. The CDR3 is CASSVGTIPEAFF. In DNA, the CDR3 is TGTGCCAGCAGCGTCGGGACAATCCCTGAAGCTTTCTTT. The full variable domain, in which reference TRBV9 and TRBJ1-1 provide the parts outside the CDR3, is DSGVTQTPKHLITATGQRVTLRCSPRSGDLSVYWYQQSLDQGLQFLIQYYNGEERAKGNILERFSAQQFPDLHSELNLSSLELGDSALYFCASSVGTIPEAFFGQGTRLTVV.